This T cell receptor (beta chain) came from a study of cytomegalovirus exposure and HLA in healthy donors. The study's findings and limits: Usually a TCR sequence was rare, but some public TCRs were found in many donors.

The CDR3 extends over 13 amino acids. Germline loops: CDR1 MNHEY, CDR2 SVGAGI. The ends lost 6 bases at V and 6 bases at J; junction bases unmatched: 5. PCR amplification relied on 60 Vbeta primers (plus 13 Jbeta primers). Sequencing was performed with immunoSEQ multiplex PCR; in TCRdb, only in-frame clones are kept and a portion is missing. The sample records approximately 95,000 clones, about four fifths being singletons. As concerns this clone: Its antigen is unidentified.

This clonotype was sampled from a woman in her 70s in good health and CMV-seropositive. The sample taken for sequencing was PBMCs. The chain employs TRBV6-5 and TRBJ2-1; TRBD1 matches 7 bases. CDR3 protein: CASRYRQGNEQFF. Here the CDR3 DNA reads TGTGCCAGCAGATATCGACAGGGCAATGAGCAGTTCTTC.